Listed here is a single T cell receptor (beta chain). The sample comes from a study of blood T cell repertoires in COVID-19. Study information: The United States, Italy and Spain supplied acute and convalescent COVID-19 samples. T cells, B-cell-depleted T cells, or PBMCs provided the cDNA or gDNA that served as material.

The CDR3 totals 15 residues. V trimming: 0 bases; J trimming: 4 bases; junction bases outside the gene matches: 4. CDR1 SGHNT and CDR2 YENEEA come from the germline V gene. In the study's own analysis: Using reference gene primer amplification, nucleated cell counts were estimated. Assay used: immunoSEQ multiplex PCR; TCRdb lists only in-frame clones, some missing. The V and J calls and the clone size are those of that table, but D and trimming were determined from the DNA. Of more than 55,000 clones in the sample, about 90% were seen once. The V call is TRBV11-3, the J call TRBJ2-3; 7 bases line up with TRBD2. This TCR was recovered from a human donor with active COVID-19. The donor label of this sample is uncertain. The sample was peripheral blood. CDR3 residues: CASSLEGGGADTQYF. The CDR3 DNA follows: TGTGCCAGCAGCTTAGAAGGCGGGGGAGCAGATACGCAGTATTTT.